These T cell receptor beta chains were read from a single sample in a study of OX40 agonist ivuxolimab in advanced cancers. The data were produced by immunoSEQ multiplex PCR, yet TCRdb's version contains in-frame clones alone and is incomplete. The table lists around 79,000 clones, roughly 90% of them singletons. The material was CD4+ or CD8+ T cells sorted from blood, obtained in a trial of the OX40 agonist ivuxolimab. Receptors were obtained from an adult with an advanced solid tumor such as melanoma, head and neck, liver or kidney cancer. Both conserved end residues are part of each CDR3. The D gene is left open where the match is weak. Not every row has a clone size; where given, it reads once, few, many or a size class.

d_call	j_call	v_call	clone_size	cdr3_aa	cdr3_nt
TRBD2	TRBJ2-1	TRBV5-1	-	CASSLLAGSSYNEQFF	TGCGCCAGCAGCTTGCTAGCGGGAAGCTCCTACAATGAGCAGTTCTTC
TRBD1	TRBJ2-5	TRBV7-2	-	CASSYQTGGQETQYF	TGTGCCAGCAGCTATCAGACAGGGGGCCAAGAGACCCAGTACTTC
-	TRBJ1-2	TRBV28	-	CASSSPGGTSQNGYTF	TGTGCCAGCAGTTCCCCCGGCGGGACCTCCCAGAACGGCTACACCTTC
TRBD1	TRBJ2-1	TRBV5-1	once	CASSLLQGENEQFF	TGCGCCAGCAGTTTACTACAGGGGGAGAATGAGCAGTTCTTC
-	TRBJ2-1	TRBV18	-	CASSPEGNEQFF	TGTGCCAGCTCACCGGAGGGCAATGAGCAGTTCTTC
TRBD2	TRBJ2-1	TRBV7-6	-	CASSPRVLAFDEQFF	TGTGCCAGCAGCCCGCGAGTACTAGCGTTTGATGAGCAGTTCTTC
-	TRBJ1-1	TRBV7-2	-	CASSLGILNTEAFF	TGTGCCAGCAGCTTGGGGATCCTTAACACTGAAGCTTTCTTT
-	TRBJ2-2	TRBV5-1	-	CASSRGTPTNTGELFF	TGCGCCAGCAGCCGTGGGACGCCCACGAACACCGGGGAGCTGTTTTTT
TRBD2	TRBJ2-7	TRBV6-1	-	CASSADTSGRVEQYF	TGTGCCAGCAGTGCAGACACTAGCGGACGGGTCGAGCAGTACTTC
-	TRBJ1-2	TRBV28	-	CASSLGGSGYTF	TGTGCCAGCAGTTTGGGGGGGTCTGGCTACACCTTC
-	TRBJ1-3	TRBV19	once	CATGTPGNTIYF	TGTGCCACCGGGACACCTGGAAACACCATATATTTT
TRBD2	TRBJ2-1	TRBV2	-	CASTVLAGRNEQFF	TGTGCCAGCACAGTTCTAGCGGGAAGGAATGAGCAGTTCTTC
-	TRBJ1-2	TRBV7-9	once	CASSRRTAAGGYTF	TGTGCCAGCAGCCGCAGGACCGCCGCAGGAGGCTACACCTTC
-	TRBJ2-5	TRBV5-1	-	CASSFKEWGETQYF	TGCGCCAGCAGCTTTAAGGAGTGGGGAGAGACCCAGTACTTC
TRBD2	TRBJ2-1	TRBV19	-	CASSSPPGLASSYNEQFF	TGTGCCAGTAGTTCACCCCCGGGACTAGCGAGCTCCTACAATGAGCAGTTCTTC
TRBD2	TRBJ2-1	TRBV4-2	-	CASSPGLAAEQFF	TGTGCCAGCAGTCCAGGACTAGCTGCTGAGCAGTTCTTC
-	TRBJ1-5	TRBV28	-	CASSADRLGNQPQHF	TGTGCCAGCAGTGCCGACAGGTTAGGGAATCAGCCCCAGCATTTT
-	TRBJ1-3	TRBV6-6	-	CASSPSGNTIYF	TGTGCCAGCAGTCCCTCTGGAAACACCATATATTTT
-	TRBJ2-1	TRBV30	few	CAWSVGTRVNEQFF	TGTGCCTGGAGTGTAGGTACCAGGGTCAATGAGCAGTTCTTC
TRBD1	TRBJ2-5	TRBV5-4	-	CASSIRTGGGTQYF	TGTGCCAGCAGCATACGGACAGGGGGGGGGACCCAGTACTTC
-	TRBJ1-5	TRBV5-1	-	CASSLGVGNQPQHF	TGCGCCAGCAGCTTGGGGGTCGGCAATCAGCCCCAGCATTTT
-	TRBJ1-1	TRBV5-1	-	CASSLVGGDNTEAFF	TGCGCCAGCAGCTTGGTGGGGGGTGATAACACTGAAGCTTTCTTT
-	TRBJ1-1	TRBV28	once	CASKLGGGSEAFF	TGTGCCAGCAAACTAGGGGGGGGTTCTGAAGCTTTCTTT
TRBD1	TRBJ2-5	TRBV28	-	CASSSLGTVQETQYF	TGTGCCAGCAGTTCGCTTGGGACAGTCCAAGAGACCCAGTACTTC
-	TRBJ2-5	TRBV4-2	-	CASSQADPRAQETQYF	TGTGCCAGCAGCCAAGCCGATCCCAGGGCCCAAGAGACCCAGTACTTC
TRBD1	TRBJ1-4	TRBV6-1	-	CASSANPGQAEKLFF	TGTGCCAGCAGTGCGAACCCGGGACAGGCTGAAAAACTGTTTTTT
TRBD1	TRBJ2-7	TRBV7-2	-	CASSLFRDRVGGEQYF	TGTGCCAGCAGCTTATTTCGGGACAGGGTAGGGGGCGAGCAGTACTTC
-	TRBJ1-5	TRBV7-9	-	CASSDGRGLRQPQHF	TGTGCCAGCAGCGACGGACGGGGTCTCAGGCAGCCCCAGCATTTT
-	TRBJ1-2	TRBV6-9	-	CASSLDAGYTF	TGTGCCAGCAGCCTAGATGCTGGCTACACCTTC
-	TRBJ1-2	TRBV11-2	-	CASSLGQGHYGYTF	TGTGCCAGCAGCTTAGGGCAGGGTCACTATGGCTACACCTTC
-	TRBJ2-4	TRBV25-1	-	CASSESSFAKNIQYF	TGTGCCAGCAGTGAATCTAGCTTCGCCAAAAACATTCAGTACTTC
TRBD1	TRBJ2-7	TRBV28	-	CAISTGTGVTYEQYF	TGTGCCATCTCAACAGGAACAGGGGTAACCTACGAGCAGTACTTC
-	TRBJ1-5	TRBV19	-	CASHPGGGQPQHF	TGTGCCAGTCACCCGGGTGGGGGTCAGCCCCAGCATTTT
TRBD1	TRBJ1-1	TRBV4-2	-	CASSQADRQSTEAFF	TGTGCCAGCAGCCAAGCGGACAGGCAGAGCACTGAAGCTTTCTTT
TRBD1	TRBJ2-2	TRBV6-5	-	CASSYSPGQGTGELFF	TGTGCCAGCAGTTACTCCCCCGGACAGGGTACCGGGGAGCTGTTTTTT
TRBD2	TRBJ2-1	TRBV5-1	-	CASTQTSGFNEQFF	TGCGCCAGCACGCAGACTAGCGGGTTCAATGAGCAGTTCTTC
TRBD1	TRBJ2-7	TRBV11-2	once	CASTRDRVGEQYF	TGTGCCAGCACCCGGGACAGGGTCGGCGAGCAGTACTTC
-	TRBJ1-3	TRBV7-2	-	CASSFMGNKGGNTIYF	TGTGCCAGCAGCTTTATGGGGAACAAAGGTGGAAACACCATATATTTT
TRBD1	TRBJ1-3	TRBV5-4	-	CASSFRDREGNTIYF	TGTGCCAGCAGCTTCCGGGACAGGGAAGGAAACACCATATATTTT
-	TRBJ1-3	TRBV7-2	-	CASSRTATGNTIYF	TGTGCCAGCAGCCGGACAGCGACGGGGAACACCATATATTTT
TRBD1	TRBJ1-5	TRBV10-2	-	CASSELGQVTQPQHF	TGCGCCAGCAGTGAGTTAGGACAGGTTACCCAGCCCCAGCATTTT
-	TRBJ1-1	TRBV6-5	-	CASGRRFTEAFF	TGTGCCAGTGGGAGGCGCTTCACTGAAGCTTTCTTT
TRBD2	TRBJ2-1	TRBV18	-	CASSPELAGGGDNEQFF	TGTGCCAGCTCACCTGAACTAGCGGGGGGCGGGGACAATGAGCAGTTCTTC
TRBD2	TRBJ2-3	TRBV18	-	CASSSMTGTSGRVDTQYF	TGTGCCAGCTCATCAATGACCGGGACTAGCGGGAGGGTGGATACGCAGTATTTT
TRBD1	TRBJ2-2	TRBV5-1	-	CASSQDRVTGELFF	TGCGCCAGCAGCCAAGACAGGGTCACCGGGGAGCTGTTTTTT